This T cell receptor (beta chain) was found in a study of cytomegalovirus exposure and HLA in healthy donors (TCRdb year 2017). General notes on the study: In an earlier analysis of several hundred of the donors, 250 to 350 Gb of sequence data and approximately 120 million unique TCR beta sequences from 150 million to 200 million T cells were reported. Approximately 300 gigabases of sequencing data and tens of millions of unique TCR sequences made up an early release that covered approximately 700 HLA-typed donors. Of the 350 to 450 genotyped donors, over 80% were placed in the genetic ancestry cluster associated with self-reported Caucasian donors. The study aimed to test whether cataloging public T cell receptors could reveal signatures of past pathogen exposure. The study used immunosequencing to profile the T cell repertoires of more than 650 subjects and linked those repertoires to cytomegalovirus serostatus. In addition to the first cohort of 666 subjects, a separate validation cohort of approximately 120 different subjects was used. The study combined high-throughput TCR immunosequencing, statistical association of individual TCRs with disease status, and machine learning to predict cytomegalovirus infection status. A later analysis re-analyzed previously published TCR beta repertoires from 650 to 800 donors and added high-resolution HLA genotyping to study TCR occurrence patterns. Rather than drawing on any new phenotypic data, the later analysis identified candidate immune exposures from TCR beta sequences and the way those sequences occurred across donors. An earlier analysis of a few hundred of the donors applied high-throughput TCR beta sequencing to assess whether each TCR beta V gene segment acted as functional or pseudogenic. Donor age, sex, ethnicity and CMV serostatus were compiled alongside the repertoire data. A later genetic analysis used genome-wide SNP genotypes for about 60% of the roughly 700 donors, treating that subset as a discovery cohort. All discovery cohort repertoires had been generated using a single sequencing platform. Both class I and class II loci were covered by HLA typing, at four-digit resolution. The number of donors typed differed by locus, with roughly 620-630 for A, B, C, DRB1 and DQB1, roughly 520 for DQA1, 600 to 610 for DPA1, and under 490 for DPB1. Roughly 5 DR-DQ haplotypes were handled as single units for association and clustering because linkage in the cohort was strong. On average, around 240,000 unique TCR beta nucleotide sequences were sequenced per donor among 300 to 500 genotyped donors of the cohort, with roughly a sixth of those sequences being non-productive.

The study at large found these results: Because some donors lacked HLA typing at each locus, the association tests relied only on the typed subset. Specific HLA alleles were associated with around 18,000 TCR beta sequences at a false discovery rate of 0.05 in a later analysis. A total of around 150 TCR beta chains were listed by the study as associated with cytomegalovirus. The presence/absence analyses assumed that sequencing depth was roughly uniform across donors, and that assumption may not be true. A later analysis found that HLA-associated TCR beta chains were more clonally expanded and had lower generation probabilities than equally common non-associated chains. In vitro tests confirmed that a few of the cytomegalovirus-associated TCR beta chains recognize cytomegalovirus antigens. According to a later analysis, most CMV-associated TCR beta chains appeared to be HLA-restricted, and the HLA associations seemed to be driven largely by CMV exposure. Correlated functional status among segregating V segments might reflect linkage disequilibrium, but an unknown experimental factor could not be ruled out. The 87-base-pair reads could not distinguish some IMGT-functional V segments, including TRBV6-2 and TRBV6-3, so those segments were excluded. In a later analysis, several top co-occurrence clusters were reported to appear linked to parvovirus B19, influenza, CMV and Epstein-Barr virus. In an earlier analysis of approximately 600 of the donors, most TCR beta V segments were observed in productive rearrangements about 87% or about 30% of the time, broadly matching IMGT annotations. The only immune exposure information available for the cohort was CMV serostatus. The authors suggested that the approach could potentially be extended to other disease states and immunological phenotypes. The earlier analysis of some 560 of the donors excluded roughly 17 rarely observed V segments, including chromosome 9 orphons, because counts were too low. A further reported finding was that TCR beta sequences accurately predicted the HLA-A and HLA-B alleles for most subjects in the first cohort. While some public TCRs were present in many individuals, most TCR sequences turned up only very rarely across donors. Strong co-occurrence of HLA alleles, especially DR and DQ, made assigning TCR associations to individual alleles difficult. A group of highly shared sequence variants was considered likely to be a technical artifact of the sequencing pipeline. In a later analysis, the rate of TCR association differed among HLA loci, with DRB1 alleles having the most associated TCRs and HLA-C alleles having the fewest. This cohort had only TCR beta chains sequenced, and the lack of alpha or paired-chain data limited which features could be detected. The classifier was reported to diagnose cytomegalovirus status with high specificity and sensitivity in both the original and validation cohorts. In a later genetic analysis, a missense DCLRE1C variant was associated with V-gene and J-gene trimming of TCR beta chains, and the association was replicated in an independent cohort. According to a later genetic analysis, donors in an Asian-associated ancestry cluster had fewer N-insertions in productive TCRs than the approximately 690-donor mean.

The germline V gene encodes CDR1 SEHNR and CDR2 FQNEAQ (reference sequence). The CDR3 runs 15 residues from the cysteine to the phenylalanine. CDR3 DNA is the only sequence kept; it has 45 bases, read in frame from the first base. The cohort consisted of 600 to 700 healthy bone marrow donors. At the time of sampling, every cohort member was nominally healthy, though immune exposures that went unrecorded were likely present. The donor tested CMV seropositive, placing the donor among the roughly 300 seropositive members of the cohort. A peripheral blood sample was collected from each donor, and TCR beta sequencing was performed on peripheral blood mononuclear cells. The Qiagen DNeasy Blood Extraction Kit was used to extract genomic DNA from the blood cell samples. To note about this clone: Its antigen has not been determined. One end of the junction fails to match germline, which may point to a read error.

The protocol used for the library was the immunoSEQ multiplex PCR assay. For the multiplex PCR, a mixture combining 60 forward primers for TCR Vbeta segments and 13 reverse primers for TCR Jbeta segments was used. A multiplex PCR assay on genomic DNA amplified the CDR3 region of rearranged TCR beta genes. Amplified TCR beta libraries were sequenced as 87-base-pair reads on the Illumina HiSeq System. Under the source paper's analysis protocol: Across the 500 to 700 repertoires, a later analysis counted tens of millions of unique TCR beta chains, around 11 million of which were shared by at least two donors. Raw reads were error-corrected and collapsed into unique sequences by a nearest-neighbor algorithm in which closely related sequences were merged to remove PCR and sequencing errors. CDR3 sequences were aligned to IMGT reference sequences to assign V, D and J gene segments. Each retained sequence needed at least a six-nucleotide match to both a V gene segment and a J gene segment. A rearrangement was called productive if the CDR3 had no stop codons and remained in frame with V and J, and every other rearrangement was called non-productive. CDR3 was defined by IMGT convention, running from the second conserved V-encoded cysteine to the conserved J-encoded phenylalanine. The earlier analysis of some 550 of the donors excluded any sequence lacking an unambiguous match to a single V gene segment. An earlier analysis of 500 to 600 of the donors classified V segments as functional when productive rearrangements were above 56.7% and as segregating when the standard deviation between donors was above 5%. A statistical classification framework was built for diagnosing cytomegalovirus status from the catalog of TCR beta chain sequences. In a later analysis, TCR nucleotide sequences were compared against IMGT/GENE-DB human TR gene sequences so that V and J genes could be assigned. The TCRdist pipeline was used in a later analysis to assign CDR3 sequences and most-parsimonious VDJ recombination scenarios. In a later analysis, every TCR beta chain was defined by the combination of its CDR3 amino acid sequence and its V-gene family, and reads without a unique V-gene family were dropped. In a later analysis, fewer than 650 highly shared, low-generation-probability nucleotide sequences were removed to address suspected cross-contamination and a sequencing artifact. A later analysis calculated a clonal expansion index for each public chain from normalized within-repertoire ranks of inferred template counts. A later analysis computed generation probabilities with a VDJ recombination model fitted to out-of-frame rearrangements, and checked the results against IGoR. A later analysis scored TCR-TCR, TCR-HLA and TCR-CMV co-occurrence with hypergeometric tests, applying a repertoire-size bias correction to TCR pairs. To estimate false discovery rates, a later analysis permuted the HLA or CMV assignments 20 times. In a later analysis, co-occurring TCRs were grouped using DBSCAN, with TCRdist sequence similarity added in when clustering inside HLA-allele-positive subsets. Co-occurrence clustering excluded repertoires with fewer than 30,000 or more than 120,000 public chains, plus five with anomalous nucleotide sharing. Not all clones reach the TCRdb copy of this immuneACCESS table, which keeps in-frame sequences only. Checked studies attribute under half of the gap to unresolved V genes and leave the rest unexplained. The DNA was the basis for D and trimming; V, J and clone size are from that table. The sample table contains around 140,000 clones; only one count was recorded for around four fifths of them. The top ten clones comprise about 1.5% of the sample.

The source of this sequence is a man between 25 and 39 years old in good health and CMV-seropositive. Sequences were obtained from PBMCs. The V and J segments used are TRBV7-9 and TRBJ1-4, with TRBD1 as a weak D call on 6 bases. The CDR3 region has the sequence CSSSLEQGEGEKLFF. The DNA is TGTTCCAGCAGCTTGGAACAGGGAGAGGGTGAAAAACTGTTTTTT.